Listed below are T cell receptor beta chains from one sample, sequenced in a study of vaccination and CD4 T cells after COVID-19. TCRdb independently ran MiXCR on the PCR reads; one entry per CDR3 protein. The sample carries about 10,000 distinct CDR3 sequences, over 60% recorded once. Antigen specificity for these receptors is unknown. Sequenced: CD4+ T cells from blood, cultured in vitro. The source is a human donor who had recovered from COVID-19. Both conserved end residues are part of each CDR3. A D gene is named only where the DNA matches it firmly. Clone size, where shown, is once, few, many, or a class for clones that have expanded.

V gene	clone size	D gene	J gene	CDR3 DNA	CDR3 protein
TRBV7-9	.	.	TRBJ2-4	TGTGCCAGCAGCTTAAGGACGAATCGGGACATTCAGTACTTC	CASSLRTNRDIQYF
TRBV6-2/TRBV6-3	.	TRBD1	TRBJ2-5	TGTGCCAGCAAGACAGGGGCATACCAGTACTTC	CASKTGAYQYF
TRBV6-5	few	.	TRBJ2-5	TGTGCCAGCAGTTACGGGGGGGAGACCCAGTACTTC	CASSYGGETQYF
TRBV7-8	.	.	TRBJ1-4	TGTGCCAGCAGGACACATCCCCGAGGCGAAAAACTGTTTTTT	CASRTHPRGEKLFF
TRBV15	few	TRBD1	TRBJ2-7	TGTGCCACCAGCAGAGGATTCCTAGGACAGGGCTCCTACGAGCAGTACTTC	CATSRGFLGQGSYEQYF
TRBV20-1	.	.	TRBJ1-2	TGCAGTGCTAGAGAGGATGGAACCTCCTCCGACTATGGCTACACCTTC	CSAREDGTSSDYGYTF
TRBV7-9	few	.	TRBJ1-1	TGTGCCAGCAGCTTAGAAAGCACCTTGAACACTGAAGCTTTCTTT	CASSLESTLNTEAFF
TRBV20-1	.	.	TRBJ2-3	TGCAGTGCTAGAGTCGGGGGAAGCCGAGATACGCAGTATTTT	CSARVGGSRDTQYF
TRBV6-2/TRBV6-3	.	TRBD1	TRBJ1-1	TGTGCCAGCAAAAATACAGGGGCCACTGAAGCTTTCTTT	CASKNTGATEAFF
TRBV20-1	.	.	TRBJ2-7	TGCAGTGCTACCCGCGAGCAGTACTTC	CSATREQYF
TRBV6-5	.	.	TRBJ2-3	TGTGCCAGCAGTTACTCGAACTATCGGACTTACTTAAGCACAGATACGCAGTATTTT	CASSYSNYRTYLSTDTQYF
TRBV6-1	once	.	TRBJ2-7	TGTGCCAGCAGTGCAATGGCAACTTTGTTAGAGCAGTACTTC	CASSAMATLLEQYF
TRBV6-5	.	TRBD1	TRBJ2-2	TGTGCCAGCAGTTCTCCCCCGGGGACAGGGCGTTACGGGGAGCTGTTTTTT	CASSSPPGTGRYGELFF
TRBV27	.	.	TRBJ2-5	TGTGCCAGCAGTTCGTGGACAAACAAGGAGACCCAGTACTTC	CASSSWTNKETQYF
TRBV7-9	.	.	TRBJ1-1	TGTGCCAGCAGCTTCGGGTCGCTCTATGAAGCTTTCTTT	CASSFGSLYEAFF
TRBV4-1	.	.	TRBJ2-3	TGCGCCAGCAGCCCAGGGCGGACGCAGTATTTT	CASSPGRTQYF
TRBV30	.	TRBD1	TRBJ1-2	TGTGCCTGGAACACAGGGGGCAATTATGGCTACACCTTC	CAWNTGGNYGYTF
TRBV15	few	.	TRBJ2-1	TGTGCCACCAGCACCCTTCTAGAAGCTGAGCAGTTCTTC	CATSTLLEAEQFF
TRBV27	.	TRBD2	TRBJ2-7	TGTGCCAGCAGTTTGGGTCTAGCGGCAAACGAGCAGTACTTC	CASSLGLAANEQYF
TRBV20-1	.	TRBD1	TRBJ2-7	TGCAGTGCTCAGTCGCGTCGGACAGGGCACTACGAGCAGTACTTC	CSAQSRRTGHYEQYF
TRBV4-1	.	TRBD1	TRBJ2-7	TGCGCCAGCAGCCAGGGACAGTACGAGCAGTACTTC	CASSQGQYEQYF
TRBV5-1	.	TRBD2	TRBJ2-5	TGCGCCAGCAGCAACGAGCGGGAGGATAGGCAGACCCAGTACTTC	CASSNEREDRQTQYF
TRBV20-1	medium-sized	.	TRBJ1-1	TGCAGTGCTAGCGGCAGGGGAATGTTGACCACTGAAGCTTTCTTT	CSASGRGMLTTEAFF
TRBV5-1	.	.	TRBJ2-7	TGCGCCAGCAGCTTGGAATTCCCAGGCCAATCTTACTCCTACGAGCAGTACTTC	CASSLEFPGQSYSYEQYF
TRBV12-3/TRBV12-4	few	TRBD2	TRBJ2-7	TGTGCCAGCAGTTTTCGGACTAGCGGGAGTGATGAGCAGTACTTC	CASSFRTSGSDEQYF
TRBV19	.	TRBD1	TRBJ2-2	TGTGCCAGTAGGGGGACAGGGACCGGGGAGCTGTTTTTT	CASRGTGTGELFF
TRBV30	.	.	TRBJ1-2	TGTGCCTGGAGTGTAGGGGGGGTCGGTGGCTACACCTTC	CAWSVGGVGGYTF
TRBV6-1	.	.	TRBJ1-1	TGTGCCAGCAGGCCGGTAAACACAGGGAAGGCTTTCTTT	CASRPVNTGKAFF
TRBV7-9	few	.	TRBJ1-3	TGTGCCAGCACCTCGACCACCATCTCTGGAAACACCATATATTTT	CASTSTTISGNTIYF